Each of the 32 T cell receptor beta chains below was sequenced from the same sample in a study of blood T cell repertoires in COVID-19 (TCRdb year 2020). The library relied on the immunoSEQ multiplex PCR assay. The clones in this table, taken by TCRdb from immuneACCESS, are in-frame only. Not every clone is retained; where verified, under half of the shortfall comes from an unresolved V gene, and the cause of the rest is unknown. Counted in this sample were roughly 220,000 clones; around three quarters of them appeared once. The ten largest account for roughly 6% of the sample. Sequencing input: peripheral blood. Receptors were obtained from a woman in her 70s with acute or convalescent COVID-19.

This sequence joins TRBV18 and TRBJ2-1; D remains unclear. V was cut by 6 bases and J by 6 bases, with 9 bases left in between. The length of the CDR3 is 12 residues. CDR1 and CDR2 (germline): KGHSH, LQKENI. The CDR3 spells CASSQEANEQFF. The DNA for the CDR3 is TGTGCCAGCTCGCAGGAAGCCAATGAGCAGTTCTTC.

The rearrangement joins TRBV5-1 to TRBJ2-3; 13 bases fit TRBD2. Germline CDR1 reads SGHRS; CDR2 reads YFSETQ. Trimming at V came to 3 bases and at J to 6 bases, leaving 10 bases not matched to a gene. The CDR3 length is 17 residues. As DNA, the CDR3 is TGCGCCAGCAGCTCTGGGACTAGCGGGACACTGGTGGATACGCAGTATTTT. It specifies CASSSGTSGTLVDTQYF.

V is TRBV6-6 and J is TRBJ1-1; 8 positions match TRBD1. The CDR3 contains 14 residues. V was pared by 5 bases and J by 4 bases, with 6 bases of the junction left unmatched. Germline V lookup: CDR1 MNHNY, CDR2 SVGAGI (reference sequence). CDR3 DNA: TGTGCCAGCAGTCTCCAGGGGGCGGGCACTGAAGCTTTCTTT. Translating it yields CASSLQGAGTEAFF.

The chain carries TRBV30 and TRBJ2-5, with TRBD2 matching 14 bases. The V and J ends lost 1 base and 4 bases, in that order; junction bases with no gene match: 2. Germline CDR1 and CDR2: GTSNPN and SVGIG (reference sequence). The CDR3 runs to 15 residues. The CDR3 loop is CAWSGGLAGGETQYF. The CDR3 bases are TGTGCCTGGAGTGGAGGACTAGCGGGAGGAGAGACCCAGTACTTC.

V usage is TRBV7-9 and J usage is TRBJ2-1; TRBD2 aligns across 9 bases. With V trimmed by 5 bases and J by 6 bases, 11 bases remained unmatched. The CDR3 length is 16 residues. CDR1 SEHNR and CDR2 FQNEAQ come from the germline V gene (reference sequence). The CDR3 protein is CASSRGGLAIFNEQFF. The DNA for the CDR3 is TGTGCCAGCAGCCGCGGAGGACTAGCGATCTTCAATGAGCAGTTCTTC.

This chain links TRBV20-1 with TRBJ1-2; D not resolved. This CDR3 region has 12 residues. Trimming pared 3 bases from V and 8 bases from J, leaving 13 bases between. Germline CDR1 is DFQATT and CDR2 is SNEGSKA (reference sequence). For the CDR3, the DNA is TGCAGTGCTAGTGGCAGGTTTGGAGGCTACACCTTC. It specifies CSASGRFGGYTF.

The chain has TRBV7-4 and TRBJ2-7, with 9 bases identical to TRBD1. J was trimmed by 5 bases and V by 4 bases; bases with no gene match: 12. CDR1 is SGHVT and CDR2 is SQSDAQ in the germline V gene. The CDR3 sequence is 16 residues long. CDR3 sequence reads: CASSSEGTGLFHEQYF. The CDR3 DNA sequence: TGTGCCAGCAGCTCCGAAGGGACAGGGTTGTTCCACGAGCAGTACTTC.

The chain has TRBV2 and TRBJ2-1; 10 bases fit TRBD1. The length of the CDR3 is 21 residues. V trimming: 10 bases; J trimming: 4 bases; junction bases outside the gene matches: 28. Germline CDR1 SNHLY, CDR2 FYNNEI. CDR3 DNA: TGTGCCATCCTTCTGGGACAGGGGACCAAGAGTAAACCGAAATCATACAATGAGCAGTTCTTC. It translates to CAILLGQGTKSKPKSYNEQFF.

The chain is built from TRBV5-8 and TRBJ1-2; perhaps TRBD1 as D (6 bases). Deletions cut 1 base from V and 3 bases from J, with 10 bases between. The CDR3 length is 14 residues. Germline CDR1 and CDR2: SGHTS and YDEGEE. For the CDR3, the DNA is TGTGCCAGCAGCTTGACCGGGACACACTATGGCTACACCTTC. This translates into CASSLTGTHYGYTF.

The chain joins TRBV2 to TRBJ2-2; D possibly corresponds to TRBD2 (6 bases). CDR1 and CDR2 from the germline V gene are SNHLY and FYNNEI. The CDR3 sequence is 13 residues long. Trimming took off 6 bases at V and 7 bases at J, with 12 bases between the two ends. CDR3 loop: CASRGSGLGELFF. CDR3 nucleotides: TGTGCCAGCAGGGGGAGCGGGCTCGGGGAGCTGTTTTTT.

The V gene is TRBV9, the J gene TRBJ1-1, with D maybe TRBD1 (5 bases). V lost 5 bases and J 3 bases, leaving 17 bases between the germline ends. The CDR3 spans 15 residues. In germline, CDR1 is SGDLS, CDR2 YYNGEE. CDR3 in amino acids: CASSARRGGDTEAFF. CDR3 DNA sequence: TGTGCCAGCAGTGCCCGTCGGGGAGGGGACACTGAAGCTTTCTTT.

The sample holds one count of this clone. The rearrangement joins TRBV2 to TRBJ2-1; TRBD2 might be the D (6 bases). The V end lost 6 bases, the J end lost 6 bases, and 9 bases lay between the germline ends. The CDR3 is 12 residues long. Looked up from germline, CDR1 is SNHLY and CDR2 is FYNNEI. In DNA, the CDR3 is TGTGCCAGCAGGCGTAGCGGCAATGAGCAGTTCTTC. Translated: CASRRSGNEQFF.

About this clone itself: This sample also contains other DNA sequences that code for the same CDR3. This rearrangement joins TRBV5-1 to TRBJ2-7, with TRBD1 as a possible D gene (6 bases). Between the trimmed V and J ends, which lost 2 bases and 5 bases, there was a span of 8 bases. The CDR3 consists of 12 residues. Germline CDR1 reads SGHRS; CDR2 reads YFSETQ. This CDR3 reads CASSLTGNEQYF. The CDR3 nucleotides read TGCGCCAGCAGCTTAACAGGGAACGAGCAGTACTTC.

The V and J genes are TRBV29-1 and TRBJ2-1, with 8 bases that match TRBD2. Germline V CDR1 and CDR2: SQVTM, ANQGSEA. With 4 bases clipped from V and 4 bases from J, the junction kept 3 bases outside the gene matches. The CDR3 runs 13 residues. CDR3 residues: CSVGLAGYNEQFF. The CDR3 DNA reads as TGCAGCGTTGGGTTAGCGGGGTACAATGAGCAGTTCTTC.

The chain is built from TRBV7-8 and TRBJ1-6, with a possible D match to TRBD1 (6 bases). V lost 1 base, J lost 7 bases, and 14 bases lay in between. Germline V gene lookup returns CDR1 SGHVS and CDR2 FQNEAQ. The CDR3 covers 16 residues. DNA for the CDR3: TGTGCCAGCAGCTTAGGGGCTACAGGGAGCAATTCACCCCTCCACTTT. It specifies CASSLGATGSNSPLHF. The whole variable domain, remainder taken from reference TRBV7-8 and TRBJ1-6, is GAGVSQSPRYKVAKRGQDVALRCDPISGHVSLFWYQQALGQGPEFLTYFQNEAQLDKSGLPSDRFFAERPEGSVSTLKIQRTQQEDSAVYLCASSLGATGSNSPLHFGNGTRLTVT.

This clone was picked up one time. The chain carries TRBV3-1 (or the pseudogene TRBV3-2) and TRBJ1-1, with D uncertain. CDR3 length equals 12 residues. V was trimmed by 2 bases and J by 6 bases, leaving 7 bases between them. Germline V CDR1 and CDR2: LGHDT, YNNKEL (reference sequence). CDR3 amino acids: CASSQSLSEAFF. DNA of the CDR3: TGTGCCAGCAGCCAATCTCTATCTGAAGCTTTCTTT.

This chain uses TRBV5-4 with TRBJ2-7; 9 positions agree with TRBD1. CDR3 length: 14 residues. The germline gives CDR1 SGHNT, CDR2 YYREEE (reference sequence). J lost 5 bases, V lost 6 bases, and 9 bases had no gene match. The CDR3 nucleotides read TGTGCCAGCACCAACGGGGACAGGGCCCACGAGCAGTACTTC. This gives the protein CASTNGDRAHEQYF.

The chain carries TRBV12-3 or TRBV12-4 and TRBJ1-1; D unclear. This CDR3 has 11 residues. V shed 7 bases and J shed 11 bases, with 14 bases lying between them. This CDR3 reads CASIQDWNAFF. CDR3 DNA sequence: TGTGCCAGCATCCAGGACTGGAATGCTTTCTTT.

This clone was found once. The chain links TRBV19 to TRBJ1-3, with unresolved D. Trimming removed 3 bases at V and 0 bases at J, with 9 bases between. The CDR3 sequence is 15 residues long. Per germline, CDR1 LNHDA and CDR2 SQIVND (reference sequence). CDR3 sequence: CASSMEGISGNTIYF. As DNA, the CDR3 is TGTGCCAGTAGTATGGAGGGAATCTCTGGAAACACCATATATTTT.

The chain links TRBV21-1 to TRBJ2-3; the DNA was not compared with TRBD1, the D call given in the table. TRBV21-1 is deemed a pseudogene. This CDR3 has 19 residues. CDR3 sequence reads: CASSKELTDKTDRTDTQYF. The CDR3 nucleotides are TGTGCCAGCAGCAAAGAATTGACGGATAAGACAGACCGCACAGATACGCAGTATTTT.

CDR3: CAWTAEGYGYTF. Written as DNA, the CDR3 is TGTGCCTGGACCGCGGAGGGGTATGGCTACACCTTC. The chain links TRBV30 to TRBJ1-2, with D perhaps TRBD1 (5 bases). V lost 4 bases to trimming and J lost 5 bases, with 11 bases between them. Germline V gives CDR1 GTSNPN, CDR2 SVGIG (reference sequence). This CDR3 is 12 amino acids long.

The chain links TRBV6-6 to TRBJ2-2; 7 positions match TRBD2. CDR1 MNHNY and CDR2 SVGAGI come from the germline V gene (reference sequence). V shed 5 bases, J shed 2 bases, and the junction held 11 bases outside the gene matches. The CDR3 is 17 amino acids. CDR3 nucleotides: TGTGCCAGCAGTCAACCGAGACTAGCCGGAAACACCGGGGAGCTGTTTTTT. Protein sequence: CASSQPRLAGNTGELFF.

The chain employs TRBV6-1 and TRBJ2-3; 9 bases line up with TRBD2. The germline V gene has CDR1 MNHNS and CDR2 SASEGT. V lost 3 bases and J lost 2; bases outside the gene matches: 3. The CDR3 extends over 15 amino acids. CDR3 bases: TGTGCCAGCAGTGAGACTAGCGGTTTCACAGATACGCAGTATTTT. Amino acid sequence: CASSETSGFTDTQYF.

This chain connects TRBV11-2 to TRBJ2-2, with 7 bases that match TRBD1. V lost 5 bases to trimming and J lost 0 bases; unmatched junction nucleotides: 3. Germline loops: CDR1 SGHAT, CDR2 FQNNGV. The CDR3 has 15 amino acids. CDR3 region: CASSLGTANTGELFF. The CDR3 nucleotides read TGTGCCAGCAGCCTGGGGACAGCGAACACCGGGGAGCTGTTTTTT. The variable domain in full, with the rest retrieved from reference TRBV11-2 and TRBJ2-2, is EAGVAQSPRYKIIEKRQSVAFWCNPISGHATLYWYQQILGQGPKLLIQFQNNGVVDDSQLPKDRFSAERLKGVDSTLKIQPAKLEDSAVYLCASSLGTANTGELFFGEGSRLTVL.

Here the CDR3 reads CATWGGQSAGEQYF. The CDR3 DNA reads TGTGCCACCTGGGGGGGACAATCTGCGGGCGAGCAGTACTTC. The chain joins TRBV10-3 to TRBJ2-7; a possible D gene is TRBD2 (7 bases). The CDR3 is 14 amino acids. Germline V gene lookup returns CDR1 ENHRY and CDR2 SYGVKD. Trimming removed 10 bases from V and 6 bases from J, with 22 bases in between.

V usage is TRBV24-1 and J usage is TRBJ1-2; tentative D call: TRBD1 (5 bases). Germline-derived CDR1 and CDR2 are KGHDR and SFDVKD. CDR3 length equals 16 residues. V was clipped by 4 bases and J by 0 bases, with 14 bases between them. In DNA, the CDR3 is TGTGCCACCAGTGACGGTGACAAGGGGTCTAACTATGGCTACACCTTC. Its translation is CATSDGDKGSNYGYTF.

This clone was seen only once. The chain links TRBV5-1 to TRBJ2-5; unclear D gene. V lost 1 base and J lost 1, with 8 bases in between. This CDR3 has 14 residues. Germline values: CDR1 SGHRS, CDR2 YFSETQ. The CDR3 sequence: CASSLSRSQETQYF. The CDR3 DNA sequence: TGCGCCAGCAGCTTGTCTCGGTCCCAAGAGACCCAGTACTTC.

This chain uses TRBV30 with TRBJ2-7, with a weak D call TRBD1 (6 bases). The CDR3 consists of 14 residues. The ends were cut back, 0 bases at V and 6 bases at J, with 15 bases in the middle. The germline gives CDR1 GTSNPN, CDR2 SVGIG (reference sequence). The CDR3 is CAWSVNGGSGEQYF. CDR3 sequence (DNA): TGTGCCTGGAGTGTCAATGGGGGCTCCGGCGAGCAGTACTTC. The variable domain in full, with the rest retrieved from reference TRBV30 and TRBJ2-7, is SQTIHQWPATLVQPVGSPLSLECTVEGTSNPNLYWYRQAAGRGLQLLFYSVGIGQISSEVPQNLSASRPQDRQFILSSKKLLLSDSGFYLCAWSVNGGSGEQYFGPGTRLTVT.

This clone was counted ten times or more. This rearrangement joins TRBV2 to TRBJ1-1; D might be TRBD1 (5 bases). Germline CDR1 reads SNHLY; CDR2 reads FYNNEI. Trimming took off 2 bases at V and 4 bases at J, with 8 bases between the two ends. CDR3 size: 13 residues. This CDR3 reads CASSEQGATEAFF. In DNA, the CDR3 is TGTGCCAGCAGTGAACAGGGTGCCACTGAAGCTTTCTTT.

This clone was counted between two and nine times. The rearrangement links TRBV7-9 to TRBJ2-2, with D possibly TRBD2 on 5 matching bases. Germline CDR1 is SEHNR and CDR2 is FQNEAQ (reference sequence). CDR3 length: 14 residues. V was pared by 6 bases and J by 7 bases, with 15 bases between. CDR3 protein: CASSSRVGGGELFF. Written as DNA, the CDR3 is TGTGCCAGCAGTTCTCGGGTCGGAGGCGGGGAGCTGTTTTTT.

This chain joins TRBV2 and TRBJ2-3; 12 nucleotides agree with TRBD2. The CDR3 spans 16 residues. CDR1 SNHLY and CDR2 FYNNEI come from the germline V gene. V shed 6 bases, J shed 3 bases, and the junction held 7 bases outside the gene matches. The CDR3 is CASRTRLAGDTDTQYF. The CDR3 coding sequence is TGTGCCAGCAGAACCCGACTAGCGGGAGATACAGATACGCAGTATTTT.

The rearrangement uses TRBV6-5 and TRBJ2-1; D remains ambiguous. Germline loops: CDR1 MNHEY, CDR2 SVGAGI. Trimming removed 6 bases from V and 7 bases from J, with 13 bases in between. CDR3 length: 13 residues. CDR3 region: CASRPPVQNEQFF. Written as DNA, the CDR3 is TGTGCCAGCAGGCCTCCTGTTCAGAATGAGCAGTTCTTC.